What follows describes a single T cell receptor (beta chain). Researchers ran the PCR with 60 Vbeta and 13 Jbeta primers. Assay used: immunoSEQ multiplex PCR; TCRdb lists only in-frame clones, some missing. The sample includes approximately 150,000 clones. Germline CDR1 reads SGHNT; CDR2 reads YENEEA. CDR3 length equals 16 residues. Trimming removed 8 bases from V and 6 bases from J, with 26 bases in between. This entry comes from a study of cytomegalovirus exposure and HLA in healthy donors. Study information: The approximately 120 million unique TCR beta sequences, from about 179 million T cells, were found by an earlier analysis.

The chain carries TRBV11-3 and TRBJ2-7; D possibly corresponds to TRBD1 (6 bases). Material for sequencing was PBMCs. This sequence was found in a woman between 45 and 60 years old in good health and CMV-seronegative. CDR3 protein: CASPWGTSGTNGEQYF. CDR3 DNA: TGTGCCAGCCCCTGGGGGACCTCCGGGACAAACGGCGAGCAGTACTTC.